The 6 T cell receptor beta chains given below trace back to one sample, sequenced in a study of CD8 T cells in Susac syndrome. Random hexamers were used to reverse transcribe the RNA input (about 0.45 to 1 ug). TCRdb independently ran MiXCR on the immunoSEQ multiplex PCR reads; one entry per CDR3 protein. The sample has 250,000 to 300,000 distinct CDR3 sequences; 70% to 90% are singletons. Specimen: CD8+ T cells from PBMCs. The receptor set was obtained from a human donor with multiple sclerosis.

This clonotype was found once. The chain has TRBV7-9 and TRBJ1-5; no clear D. Germline CDR1 is SEHNR and CDR2 is FQNEAQ (reference sequence). CDR3 length equals 14 residues. V lost 2 bases and J lost 4, with 9 bases in between. The CDR3 loop reads CASSLPTGNQPQHF. CDR3 nucleotide sequence: TGTGCCAGCAGCTTACCGACGGGAAATCAGCCCCAGCATTTT.

The chain links TRBV28 to TRBJ2-5; D might be TRBD2 (5 bases). CDR1 is MDHEN and CDR2 is SYDVKM in the germline V gene. CDR3 size: 12 residues. V dropped 3 bases and J dropped 5 bases, with 7 bases sitting between them. Here the CDR3 reads CASSLKRETQYF. CDR3 nucleotide sequence: TGTGCCAGCAGTTTGAAGCGGGAGACCCAGTACTTC.

V is TRBV19 and J is TRBJ2-7, with D unresolved. V lost 0 bases and J lost 3, with 9 bases in between. Germline assignment: CDR1 LNHDA and CDR2 SQIVND (reference sequence). The CDR3 contains 14 residues. The CDR3 DNA reads as TGTGCCAGTAGTATAGAAGAAGGCTTCTACGAGCAGTACTTC. Protein product: CASSIEEGFYEQYF.

V and J are TRBV29-1 and TRBJ2-7; 10 positions match TRBD1. Unmatched junction bases numbered 3, after V lost 5 bases and J lost 2 bases. Looked up from germline, CDR1 is SQVTM and CDR2 is ANQGSEA. This CDR3 comprises 13 residues. This chain's CDR3 is CSVPGQGPYEQYF. DNA for the CDR3: TGCAGCGTTCCGGGACAGGGGCCCTACGAGCAGTACTTC.

The rearrangement uses TRBV29-1 and TRBJ2-7, with D possibly called TRBD1 or TRBD2 (5 bases each). The ends were cut back, 1 base at V and 6 bases at J, with 16 bases in the middle. The CDR3 is made up of 14 amino acids. Germline values: CDR1 SQVTM, CDR2 ANQGSEA. CDR3 loop: CSVEGPTDGAEQYF. The CDR3 DNA reads TGCAGCGTTGAAGGACCTACGGACGGGGCCGAGCAGTACTTC.

The J gene is TRBJ2-1, the V gene TRBV3-1; D is tentatively TRBD1 or TRBD2 (5 bases each). Trimming removed 0 bases from V and 9 bases from J, with 9 bases in between. This CDR3 contains 13 residues. CDR1 is LGHDT and CDR2 is YNNKEL in the germline V gene (reference sequence). In DNA, the CDR3 is TGTGCCAGCAGCCAAGATTCAGGGACTGAGCAGTTCTTC. Amino acid sequence: CASSQDSGTEQFF.